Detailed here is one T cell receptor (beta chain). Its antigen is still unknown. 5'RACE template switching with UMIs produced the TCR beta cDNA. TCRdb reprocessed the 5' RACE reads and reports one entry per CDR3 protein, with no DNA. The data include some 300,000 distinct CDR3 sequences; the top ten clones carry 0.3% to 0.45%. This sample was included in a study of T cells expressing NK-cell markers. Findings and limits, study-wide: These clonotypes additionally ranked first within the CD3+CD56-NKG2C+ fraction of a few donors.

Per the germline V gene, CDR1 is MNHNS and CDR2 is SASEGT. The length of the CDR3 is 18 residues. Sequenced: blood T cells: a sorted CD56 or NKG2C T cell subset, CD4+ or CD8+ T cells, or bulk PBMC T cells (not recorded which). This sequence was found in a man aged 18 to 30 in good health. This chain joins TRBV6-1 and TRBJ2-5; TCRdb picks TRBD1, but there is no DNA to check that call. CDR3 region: CASSFHDLTGRTPETQYF.